This T cell receptor beta chain was recovered during a study of blood T cell repertoires in COVID-19. About the research overall: Some COVID-19 samples were acute and others convalescent; all came from the United States, Italy and Spain. In each case, the material was cDNA or gDNA derived from T cells, B-cell-depleted T cells, or PBMCs.

Trimming took 6 bases from V and 6 from J, leaving 14 bases between them. The CDR3 length is 13 residues. The germline V gene has CDR1 MNHEY and CDR2 SVGAGI. Per the authors' pipeline: For nucleated cells, counts were estimated from reference gene primer amplification. The repertoire was sequenced with immunoSEQ multiplex PCR; TCRdb's copy has only in-frame clones and lacks some. Clonal size and the V and J genes are those of that table, whereas D and trimming came from the DNA. The repertoire holds around 53,000 clones, with approximately 84% as singletons. The sequence derives from a man in his 70s with active COVID-19. Input material: peripheral blood. The chain employs TRBV6-5 and TRBJ1-1; TRBD1 might be the D (6 bases). The CDR3: CASRADRVSEAFF. In DNA, the CDR3 is TGTGCCAGCAGGGCGGACAGAGTCTCTGAAGCTTTCTTT.